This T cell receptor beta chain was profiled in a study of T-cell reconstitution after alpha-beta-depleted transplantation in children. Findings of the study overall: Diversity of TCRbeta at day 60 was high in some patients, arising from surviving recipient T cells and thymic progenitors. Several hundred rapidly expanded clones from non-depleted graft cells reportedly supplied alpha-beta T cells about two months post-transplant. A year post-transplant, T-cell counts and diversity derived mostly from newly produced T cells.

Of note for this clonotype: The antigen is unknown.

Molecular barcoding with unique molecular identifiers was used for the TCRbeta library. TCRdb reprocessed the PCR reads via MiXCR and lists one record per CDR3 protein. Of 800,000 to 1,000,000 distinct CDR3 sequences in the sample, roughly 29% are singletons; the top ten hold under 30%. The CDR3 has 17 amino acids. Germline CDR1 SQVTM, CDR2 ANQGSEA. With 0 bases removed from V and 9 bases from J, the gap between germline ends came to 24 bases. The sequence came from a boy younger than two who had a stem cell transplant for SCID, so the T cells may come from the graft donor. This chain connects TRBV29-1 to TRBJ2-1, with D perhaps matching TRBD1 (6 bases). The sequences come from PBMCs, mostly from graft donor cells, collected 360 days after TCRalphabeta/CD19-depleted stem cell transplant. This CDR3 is CSVEDHQGPSYSGEQFF. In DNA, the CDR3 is TGCAGCGTTGAAGATCACCAGGGGCCATCTTACAGCGGTGAGCAGTTCTTC.